Listed below are T cell receptor beta chains from one sample, sequenced in a study of human T cells and chemical hapten exposure. One entry per CDR3 protein results from TCRdb running MiXCR on the RACE reads. The sample lists 80,000 to 95,000 distinct CDR3 sequences, about 8.9% occurring once. Material: whole blood, obtained in connection with sensitization to the hapten diphenylcyclopropenone (DPC). These receptors were taken from a woman aged 40 to 50 with alopecia areata. Some clones in this sample may be carry-over from other donors' samples. Each CDR3 is given with its conserved first and last residue. A D gene is named only where the DNA matches it firmly. Size tells how often a clone was seen (once, few, many) or the class of an expanded clone, and some rows leave it out.

.,TRBJ2-1,TRBV4-3,TRBD2,CASSQGLAGVNNEQFF,TGCGCCAGCAGCCAAGGTTTAGCGGGGGTGAACAATGAGCAGTTCTTC
.,TRBJ2-7,TRBV7-8,.,CASSPGPGSSYEQYF,TGTGCCAGCAGCCCCGGTCCGGGGAGCTCCTACGAGCAGTACTTC
few,TRBJ1-5,TRBV20-1,.,CSATSGGSNQPQHF,TGCAGTGCTACGAGCGGTGGGAGCAATCAGCCCCAGCATTTT
many,TRBJ2-3,TRBV6-5,TRBD1,CASRGLRDRVTDTQYF,TGTGCCAGCAGGGGATTACGGGACAGGGTCACAGATACGCAGTATTTT
.,TRBJ2-4,TRBV7-2,.,CASSLEAGMAKNIQYF,TGTGCCAGCAGCTTAGAGGCAGGGATGGCCAAAAACATTCAGTACTTC
many,TRBJ2-5,TRBV4-1,TRBD1,CASSPTGTGANIAETQYF,TGCGCCAGCAGCCCCACCGGGACAGGGGCCAACATCGCAGAGACCCAGTACTTC
.,TRBJ2-1,TRBV7-2,.,CAASGYSYNVQFF,TGTGCCGCAAGCGGGTACTCCTACAATGTGCAGTTCTTC
few,TRBJ1-1,TRBV5-1,.,CASDQQGNTEAFF,TGCGCCAGCGACCAACAGGGTAACACTGAAGCTTTCTTT
few,TRBJ1-2,TRBV5-6,.,CASSSQRRGNYGYTF,TGTGCCAGCAGCTCACAGAGGAGGGGAAACTATGGCTACACCTTC
many,TRBJ1-2,TRBV5-1,.,CASNPTPGSYYGYTF,TGCGCCAGCAACCCTACCCCGGGGTCTTACTATGGCTACACCTTC
few,TRBJ1-1,TRBV19,TRBD1,CASRRTGFTEAFF,TGTGCCAGTAGGAGGACAGGGTTTACTGAAGCTTTCTTT
many,TRBJ1-2,TRBV20-1,.,CSAFHTGTWGGYTF,TGCAGTGCTTTTCATACCGGGACTTGGGGTGGCTACACCTTC
.,TRBJ1-4,TRBV5-1,.,CASRVGPPGTNEKLFF,TGCGCCAGCAGGGTTGGGCCCCCGGGCACTAATGAAAAACTGTTTTTT
many,TRBJ1-4,TRBV6-1,TRBD1,CASSRFWDRGLYEKLFF,TGTGCCAGTTCTCGCTTTTGGGACAGGGGGTTGTATGAAAAACTGTTTTTT
few,TRBJ2-1,TRBV5-1,.,CASSAGAQYEQFF,TGCGCCAGCAGCGCGGGGGCCCAGTACGAGCAGTTCTTC
many,TRBJ2-5,TRBV5-5,TRBD2,CASSYGTSGNQETQYF,TGTGCCAGCAGCTACGGGACTAGCGGGAACCAAGAGACCCAGTACTTC
.,TRBJ1-5,TRBV15,.,CATSRTGIQPQHF,TGTGCCACCAGCAGGACAGGCATTCAGCCCCAGCATTTT
.,TRBJ1-1,TRBV18,.,CASSPGRGANTEAFF,TGTGCCAGCTCACCCGGGAGAGGGGCAAACACTGAAGCTTTCTTT
few,TRBJ2-2,TRBV6-2/TRBV6-3,TRBD2,CASSYSILAGDTGELFF,TGTGCCAGCAGTTACTCGATACTAGCGGGGGACACCGGGGAGCTGTTTTTT
many,TRBJ2-5,TRBV5-4,.,CASSFFPSETQYF,TGTGCCAGCAGCTTCTTTCCCTCGGAGACCCAGTACTTC
.,TRBJ2-5,TRBV20-1,TRBD1,CSARAGGGETQYF,TGCAGTGCTAGAGCAGGGGGCGGAGAGACCCAGTACTTC
many,TRBJ1-2,TRBV6-5,.,CASSYSRFYGYTF,TGTGCCAGCAGTTACTCCCGATTCTATGGCTACACCTTC
few,TRBJ1-1,TRBV5-6,.,CASTPRGARTEAFF,TGTGCCAGCACTCCCCGGGGGGCGCGTACTGAAGCTTTCTTT
few,TRBJ2-7,TRBV28,TRBD1,CASSTSGGLYYEQYF,TGTGCCAGCAGTACATCAGGGGGCTTATACTACGAGCAGTACTTC
.,TRBJ2-7,TRBV7-9,.,CASSLVEGQSYEQYF,TGTGCCAGCAGCCTTGTAGAGGGGCAATCCTACGAGCAGTACTTC
many,TRBJ2-5,TRBV7-6,TRBD1,CASSLSLTGVETQYF,TGTGCCAGCAGCTTAAGTCTAACAGGGGTAGAGACCCAGTACTTC
many,TRBJ1-2,TRBV21-1,.,CASSKTKREENYGYTF,TGTGCCAGCAGCAAAACGAAGAGGGAAGAAAACTATGGCTACACCTTC
.,TRBJ1-1,TRBV7-2,.,CASSLEINTEAFF,TGTGCCAGCAGCTTAGAAATAAACACTGAAGCTTTCTTT
.,TRBJ2-3,TRBV4-1,.,CASSQAPQLGTRTDTQYF,TGCGCCAGCAGCCAAGCGCCCCAGCTCGGGACCCGCACAGATACGCAGTATTTT
many,TRBJ2-2,TRBV4-1,TRBD2,CASRLAHLRANTGELFF,TGCGCCAGCCGACTAGCCCACTTGCGAGCGAACACCGGGGAGCTGTTTTTT
few,TRBJ2-4,TRBV7-9,.,CASSFAGENIQYF,TGTGCCAGCAGCTTTGCAGGGGAAAACATTCAGTACTTC
many,TRBJ1-1,TRBV20-1,.,CSAAGRANTEAFF,TGCAGTGCAGCGGGCCGCGCGAACACTGAAGCTTTCTTT
.,TRBJ1-2,TRBV29-1,TRBD1,CSVDVEDRGGYGYTF,TGCAGCGTTGACGTGGAGGACAGGGGAGGCTATGGCTACACCTTC
.,TRBJ2-1,TRBV7-2,TRBD2,CASSPMAQRGFQFF,TGTGCCAGCAGCCCCATGGCACAGCGGGGGTTTCAGTTCTTC
.,TRBJ2-3,TRBV7-9,.,CASSLDLMGSADTQYF,TGTGCCAGCAGCTTAGACCTCATGGGTAGCGCAGATACGCAGTATTTT
many,TRBJ2-6,TRBV7-2,.,CASCPDSVVLTF,TGTGCCAGTTGTCCGGACTCTGTCGTCCTGACTTTC
few,TRBJ1-2,TRBV6-2/TRBV6-3,TRBD1,CASSRTGGGGAPYGYTF,TGTGCCAGCAGTCGGACAGGGGGCGGTGGAGCCCCGTATGGCTACACCTTC
once,TRBJ2-2,TRBV19,TRBD1,CAGSMTGSTGELFF,TGTGCCGGTAGCATGACAGGGAGCACCGGGGAGCTGTTTTTT
few,TRBJ2-2,TRBV12-3/TRBV12-4,.,CASRPTRAGELFF,TGTGCCAGCAGGCCTACACGAGCCGGGGAGCTGTTTTTT
many,TRBJ2-3,TRBV5-1,TRBD2,CASSFRIAGGRNQPSTDTQYF,TGCGCCAGCAGCTTCCGTATAGCGGGGGGGAGAAATCAGCCTAGCACAGATACGCAGTATTTT
many,TRBJ2-3,TRBV20-1,TRBD2,CSARDLLAGGDTQYF,TGCAGTGCTAGAGATTTATTAGCGGGGGGAGATACGCAGTATTTT
.,TRBJ2-7,TRBV4-2,.,CASSPSRVVGEQYF,TGTGCCAGCAGCCCGTCCAGGGTCGTCGGCGAGCAGTACTTC
.,TRBJ2-7,TRBV7-6,.,CASSGPQGVQYF,TGTGCCAGCAGCGGACCACAGGGTGTGCAGTACTTC
many,TRBJ2-6,TRBV29-1,.,CSASESGANVLTF,TGCAGCGCCTCCGAGTCCGGGGCCAACGTCCTGACTTTC
many,TRBJ1-2,TRBV20-1,.,CSARDWLTPINYGYTF,TGCAGTGCTAGAGATTGGTTGACTCCTATTAACTATGGCTACACCTTC
many,TRBJ2-7,TRBV19,TRBD1,CASSVQAGTGGYEQYF,TGTGCCAGTAGCGTACAAGCCGGGACAGGGGGTTACGAGCAGTACTTC
.,TRBJ2-7,TRBV28,.,CASSFSSGTGPKQYF,TGTGCCAGCAGTTTTTCCTCCGGGACCGGCCCCAAACAGTACTTC
few,TRBJ2-5,TRBV5-1,.,CASSSSQGSPRETQYF,TGCGCCAGCAGCTCGTCACAGGGTTCTCCTAGGGAGACCCAGTACTTC
few,TRBJ1-2,TRBV29-1,.,CSVEDQTRGGHGYTF,TGCAGCGTTGAAGATCAAACCCGCGGGGGCCATGGCTACACCTTC
.,TRBJ2-7,TRBV5-1,TRBD2,CASSLSQGAGGLNEQYF,TGCGCCAGCAGCTTGAGCCAGGGAGCGGGGGGGCTCAATGAGCAGTACTTC
many,TRBJ2-7,TRBV18,TRBD1,CASSENPGQVYEQYF,TGTGCCAGCTCAGAAAATCCGGGACAGGTCTACGAGCAGTACTTC
many,TRBJ1-6,TRBV28,TRBD1,CASDPSSETGHNSPLHF,TGTGCCAGCGACCCCAGCTCCGAGACAGGGCATAATTCACCCCTCCACTTT
many,TRBJ2-7,TRBV12-3/TRBV12-4,TRBD1,CASSTGTGDYEQYF,TGTGCCAGCAGTACCGGGACAGGGGACTACGAGCAGTACTTC